The sample holds a few counts of the clone carrying this T cell receptor beta chain. Antigen: not known. The entry originates in a study of response to subunit inactivated influenza vaccine. The CDR3 totals 15 residues. Unmatched junction bases numbered 12, after V lost 6 bases and J lost 8 bases. In germline, CDR1 is SEHNR, CDR2 FQNEAQ (reference sequence). TCRdb fed the RT-PCR reads into MiXCR, producing one record per CDR3 protein. The sample holds about 620,000 distinct CDR3 sequences, around 11% seen once. Findings and limits, study-wide: With each seasonal influenza vaccination, the authors suggested, few new T cells are recruited.

These records were also assigned to another study, of T cells expressing NK-cell markers. This second report adds: What made the TCR beta cDNA was 5'RACE template switching with UMIs. The authors derived TCR beta repertoires from sorted CD3+CD56+NKG2C+, CD3+CD56+NKG2C- and CD3+CD56-NKG2C+ T cells.

This sample comprised PBMCs from blood, obtained on the day of vaccination. This chain connects TRBV7-9 to TRBJ2-1, with 8 nucleotides matching TRBD2. This TCR was sampled from a man in his fifties or sixties who received an inactivated influenza vaccine. CDR3 in DNA: TGTGCCAGCAGTACCACTAGCGGCCCTTCTGATGAGCAGTTCTTC. The encoded protein is CASSTTSGPSDEQFF. The whole variable domain, filled in from reference TRBV7-9 and TRBJ2-1, reads DTGVSQNPRHKITKRGQNVTFRCDPISEHNRLYWYRQTLGQGPEFLTYFQNEAQLEKSRLLSDRFSAERPKGSFSTLEIQRTEQGDSAMYLCASSTTSGPSDEQFFGPGTRLTVL.